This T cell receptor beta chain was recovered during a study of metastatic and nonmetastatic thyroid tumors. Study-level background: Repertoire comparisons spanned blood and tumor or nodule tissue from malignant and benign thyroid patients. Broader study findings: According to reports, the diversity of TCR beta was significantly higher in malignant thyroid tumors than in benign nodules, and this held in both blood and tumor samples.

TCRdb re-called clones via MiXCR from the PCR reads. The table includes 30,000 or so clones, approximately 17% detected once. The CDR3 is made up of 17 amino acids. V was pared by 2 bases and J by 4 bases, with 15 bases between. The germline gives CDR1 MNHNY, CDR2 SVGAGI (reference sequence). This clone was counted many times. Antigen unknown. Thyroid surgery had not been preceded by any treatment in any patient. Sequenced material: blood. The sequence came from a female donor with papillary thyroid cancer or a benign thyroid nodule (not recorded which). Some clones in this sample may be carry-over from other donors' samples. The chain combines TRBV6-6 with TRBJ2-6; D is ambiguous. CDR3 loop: CASSYGVSSGGANVLTF. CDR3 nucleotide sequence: TGTGCCAGCAGTTACGGGGTTTCCTCTGGGGGGGCCAACGTCCTGACTTTC.